This T cell receptor (beta chain) was captured in a study of control samples from healthy donors and cancer patients. Some clones are missing from TCRdb's copy, which holds only in-frame ones; the method was immunoSEQ multiplex PCR. The data show tens of thousands of clones, 84% seen once. The V end lost 6 bases, the J end lost 0 bases, and 9 bases lay between the germline ends. CDR1 is MRHNA, CDR2 SNTAGT, per germline. The CDR3 covers 14 residues. The chain joins TRBV6-4 to TRBJ1-5; D remains unclear. Sequences were obtained from PBMCs. The TCR comes from a man in his 70s with lung cancer. This CDR3 is CASSEHHSNQPQHF. The DNA for the CDR3 is TGTGCCAGCAGCGAGCATCATAGCAATCAGCCCCAGCATTTT.